This T cell receptor beta chain was observed in a study of T-cell memory formation after mild COVID-19. The sample holds a few counts of this clonotype. TCRdb called the 5' RACE reads again in MiXCR, with one record for every CDR3 protein. The data hold some 190,000 distinct CDR3 sequences, with 16% observed a single time. The receptor comes from an adult woman who had mild COVID-19 (a few samples of this study predate the infection). Cell type and time point are not known. Specimen: PBMCs or a T cell subset sorted from them (not recorded which).

The CDR3 nucleotides are TGTGCCAGCTCACCACCGACGGATTTCACAGATACGCAGTATTTT. It is translated as CASSPPTDFTDTQYF. This chain links TRBV18 with TRBJ2-3; D is undetermined. The CDR3 extends over 15 amino acids. Germline CDR1 and CDR2: KGHSH and LQKENI. V shed 0 bases and J shed 2 bases, with 9 bases lying between them.